This T cell receptor beta chain was sequenced for a study of OX40 agonist ivuxolimab in advanced cancers. General study results and limits: Undetermined was the antigen specificity of the expanded peripheral T cells. Low normalized T-cell clonal expansion was additionally recorded for some nonresponders. Circulating CD4+ and CD8+ T cells showed clonal expansion by week 6 at 0.1 to 3.0 mg/kg.

A word on this clone: The antigen is not known.

CDR1 and CDR2 (germline): SEHNR, FQNEAQ (reference sequence). The V end was cut by 3 bases, the J end by 4 bases, with 13 bases between. The CDR3 spans 14 residues. Clones were read by immunoSEQ multiplex PCR, and TCRdb kept only the in-frame ones, dropping some. The data show about 47,000 clones, roughly 82% seen once. The source was CD4+ or CD8+ T cells sorted from blood, collected in a trial of the OX40 agonist ivuxolimab. The sequence derives from an adult with an advanced solid tumor such as melanoma, head and neck, liver or kidney cancer. The chain uses TRBV7-9 and TRBJ2-7, with a tentative D call TRBD1 (5 bases). CDR3 sequence: CASSFRQGTYEQYF. In DNA, the CDR3 is TGTGCCAGCAGCTTCCGCCAGGGAACGTACGAGCAGTACTTC.